The source of this T cell receptor (beta chain) is a study of identical twins. This clonotype was seen at least ten times. Its antigen is unidentified. A universal primer site arose from template switching, and cDNA bore unique molecular identifiers. TCRdb reprocessed the 5' RACE reads via MiXCR and lists one record per CDR3 protein. The sample records 400,000 to 550,000 distinct CDR3 sequences, 14% being singletons. This CDR3 region has 13 residues. Germline V gives CDR1 SGHRS, CDR2 YFSETQ. V lost 4 bases and J lost 6; bases outside the gene matches: 3. Study-wide points: Models came in too low on out-of-frame TCR alpha sharing in monozygotic twins. In zero-insertion analyses, partial confounding could arise from invariant MAIT and iNKT cells.

This sample also appeared in a second study, on yellow fever vaccine responses in identical twins. As that report states: The authors reported partly convergent, partly personalized vaccine responses in identical twins.

The receptor was isolated from a young woman in good health. The chain has TRBV5-1 and TRBJ2-1; 8 bases map to TRBD2. Sample: CD4+ T cells sorted from blood. CDR3 nucleotide sequence: TGCGCCAGCAGCATCGGACTAGCCAATGAGCAGTTCTTC. Translation: CASSIGLANEQFF.